The 13 T cell receptor beta chains below were found in one sample sequenced in a study of CD8+ T cells in alopecia areata. Stated treatment: oral pan-JAK inhibitor, 5-10 mg twice daily. cDNA reverse transcribed from extracted RNA served as the sequencing template. Libraries were prepared by immunoSEQ multiplex PCR; TCRdb keeps only in-frame clonotypes and omits some of them. Counted here are 150,000 to 200,000 clones, 40% to 55% occurring once; the ten biggest clones make up 10%. The sequencing used CD8+ T cells sorted from blood, collected around week 52, from a patient treated with tofacitinib. The receptors derive from a human donor with alopecia areata.

The CDR3 DNA reads as TGTGCCAGTAGTATAGATTATCGGGACACCATGAACACTGAAGCTTTCTTT. It is translated as CASSIDYRDTMNTEAFF. The chain combines TRBV19 with TRBJ1-1; possible D gene TRBD1, 6 bases. CDR3 length: 17 residues. Trimming left V 0 bases short and J 0 bases short, with 14 bases between. CDR1 LNHDA and CDR2 SQIVND come from the germline V gene (reference sequence).

This clone appeared a few times. V usage is TRBV29-1 and J usage is TRBJ2-1, with TRBD1 matching 10 bases. The germline V gene has CDR1 SQVTM and CDR2 ANQGSEA. There are 16 residues in the CDR3. Losses at the gene ends were 0 bases for V and 4 bases for J; bases not matched to a gene: 6. The CDR3 region is CSVEDRDRGLYNEQFF. DNA for the CDR3: TGCAGCGTTGAAGATCGGGACAGGGGCCTATACAATGAGCAGTTCTTC.

This clone showed up just a few times. For the CDR3, the DNA is TGTGCCAGTAGTCCCGGGGCTGCGAACACCGGGGAGCTGTTTTTT. Protein product: CASSPGAANTGELFF. The chain employs TRBV19 and TRBJ2-2; D is perhaps TRBD1 or TRBD2 (5 bases each). From germline, CDR1 is LNHDA and CDR2 SQIVND (reference sequence). V lost 5 bases and J lost 0, with 10 bases in between. This CDR3 is built from 15 residues.

The chain joins TRBV9 to TRBJ2-6; D remains ambiguous. The CDR3 is 14 residues long. CDR1 SGDLS and CDR2 YYNGEE come from the germline V gene. V lost 4 bases and J lost 3, with 8 bases in between. DNA of the CDR3: TGTGCCAGCAGCCCCCGGGTTGGGGCCAACGTCCTGACTTTC. It yields the protein CASSPRVGANVLTF.

The rearrangement joins TRBV29-1 to TRBJ2-1; 7 positions match TRBD1. V lost 6 bases, J lost 6 bases, and 8 bases stayed unmatched. The CDR3 is 13 amino acids. Germline V lookup: CDR1 SQVTM, CDR2 ANQGSEA. The DNA for the CDR3 is TGCAGCGTGCCCGGGACAGAGTCCAATGAGCAGTTCTTC. It translates to CSVPGTESNEQFF.

This sequence joins TRBV19 and TRBJ2-7, with 11 positions matching TRBD1. J lost 3 bases, V lost 5 bases, and 6 bases had no gene match. The germline gives CDR1 LNHDA, CDR2 SQIVND (reference sequence). The CDR3 length is 15 residues. As DNA, the CDR3 is TGTGCCAGTAGTCCTCAAGGGACAGGGGGCTACGAGCAGTACTTC. This translates into CASSPQGTGGYEQYF.

The chain recombines TRBV7-9 with TRBJ2-7; possibly TRBD1 for D (5 bases). The CDR3 is made up of 12 amino acids. V was trimmed by 3 bases and J by 7 bases, leaving 10 bases between them. In germline, CDR1 is SEHNR, CDR2 FQNEAQ (reference sequence). DNA of the CDR3: TGTGCCAGCAGCTTGGGGCTTTGGGAGCAGTACTTC. Translating it yields CASSLGLWEQYF.

The V call is TRBV9, the J call TRBJ2-1; D may match TRBD1 or TRBD2 (6 bases each). This CDR3 contains 17 residues. The germline V and J ends were trimmed by 3 bases and 4 bases, with 20 bases remaining between them. Germline V gene sequence: CDR1 SGDLS, CDR2 YYNGEE. The DNA for the CDR3 is TGTGCCAGCAGCGCCCGCTCGGGGGCCTCACTATACAATGAGCAGTTCTTC. Its protein product is CASSARSGASLYNEQFF.

The V call is TRBV29-1, the J call TRBJ1-2; 8 bases fit TRBD1. With 4 bases clipped from V and 8 bases from J, the junction kept 15 bases outside the gene matches. CDR1 SQVTM and CDR2 ANQGSEA come from the germline V gene. The CDR3 length is 15 residues. For the CDR3, the DNA is TGCAGCGTTGGTATAGTTGCAGGGGGCATCAACGGCTACACCTTC. Residues: CSVGIVAGGINGYTF.

This clone turned up a few times. V and J are TRBV5-6 and TRBJ2-3; 11 nucleotides line up with TRBD2. Germline CDR1 reads SGHDT; CDR2 reads YYEEEE. V lost 0 bases to trimming and J lost 7 bases; unmatched junction nucleotides: 7. This CDR3 comprises 16 residues. The DNA of the CDR3 is TGTGCCAGCAGCTTGGAACTAGCGGGGGCCGAGTATACGCAGTATTTT. The encoded protein is CASSLELAGAEYTQYF.

The rearrangement links TRBV7-8 to TRBJ2-3; D not resolved. The V end was cut by 4 bases, the J end by 11 bases, with 10 bases between. The CDR3 extends over 11 amino acids. CDR1 is SGHVS, CDR2 FQNEAQ, per germline. This chain's CDR3 is CASSSTSGQYF. The DNA for the CDR3 is TGTGCCAGCAGCTCTACATCCGGGCAGTATTTT.

The gene calls are TRBV19 and TRBJ1-1, with D hard to call. This CDR3 has 13 amino acids. V lost 7 bases and J 1 base, leaving 10 bases between the germline ends. Germline V lookup: CDR1 LNHDA, CDR2 SQIVND (reference sequence). CDR3 sequence: CASTGERNTEAFF. The CDR3 nucleotides are TGTGCCAGTACAGGTGAGAGGAACACTGAAGCTTTCTTT.

This chain uses TRBV7-6 with TRBJ2-7; 9 bases are shared with TRBD1. The CDR3 has 16 residues. V was pared by 5 bases and J by 2 bases, with 10 bases of the junction left unmatched. CDR1 is SGHVS, CDR2 FNYEAQ, per germline. CDR3 bases: TGTGCCAGCAGCCCCCGGACAGGGGCAAACACCTACGAGCAGTACTTC. Amino acid sequence: CASSPRTGANTYEQYF.